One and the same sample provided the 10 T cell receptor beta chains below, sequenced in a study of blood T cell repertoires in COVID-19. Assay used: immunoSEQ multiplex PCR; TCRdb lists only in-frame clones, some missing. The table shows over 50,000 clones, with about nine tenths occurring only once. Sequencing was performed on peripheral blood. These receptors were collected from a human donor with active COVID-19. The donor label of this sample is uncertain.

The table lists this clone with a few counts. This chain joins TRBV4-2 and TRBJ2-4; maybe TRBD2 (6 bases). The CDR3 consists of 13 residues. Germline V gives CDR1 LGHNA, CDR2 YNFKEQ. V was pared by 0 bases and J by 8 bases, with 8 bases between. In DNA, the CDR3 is TGTGCCAGCAGCCAAGATCCGGGGGACATTCAGTACTTC. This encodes CASSQDPGDIQYF.

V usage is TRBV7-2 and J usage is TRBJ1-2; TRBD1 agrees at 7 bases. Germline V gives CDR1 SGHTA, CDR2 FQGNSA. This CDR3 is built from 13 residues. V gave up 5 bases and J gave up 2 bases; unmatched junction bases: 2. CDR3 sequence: CASSRDSNYGYTF. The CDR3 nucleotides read TGTGCCAGCAGCCGGGACAGCAACTATGGCTACACCTTC.

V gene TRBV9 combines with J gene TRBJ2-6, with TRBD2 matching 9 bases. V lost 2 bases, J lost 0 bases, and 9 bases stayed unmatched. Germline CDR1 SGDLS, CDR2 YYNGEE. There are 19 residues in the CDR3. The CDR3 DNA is TGTGCCAGCAGCGTTGGCGCGGGGGGGCCCAGCTCTGGGGCCAACGTCCTGACTTTC. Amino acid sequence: CASSVGAGGPSSGANVLTF.

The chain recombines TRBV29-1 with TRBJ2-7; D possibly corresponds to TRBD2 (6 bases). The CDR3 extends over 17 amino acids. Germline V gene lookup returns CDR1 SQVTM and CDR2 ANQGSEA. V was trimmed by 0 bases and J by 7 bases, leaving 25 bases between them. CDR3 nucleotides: TGCAGCGTTGAAGAGGGACTTGGAGAAGGGCAGGGAGGTGAGCAGTACGTC. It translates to CSVEEGLGEGQGGEQYV.

The CDR3 protein is CASSGGGLAGYNEQFF. For the CDR3, the DNA is TGTGCCAGCAGCGGAGGAGGACTAGCGGGATACAATGAGCAGTTCTTC. The genes are TRBV9 and TRBJ2-1, with TRBD2 matching over 12 bases. CDR1 and CDR2 from the germline V gene are SGDLS and YYNGEE. V dropped 3 bases and J dropped 4; count of bases not matched to a gene: 5. CDR3 length equals 16 residues.

CDR3: CASGLAGATEQYF. DNA of the CDR3: TGTGCTAGTGGTTTAGCGGGAGCCACCGAGCAGTACTTC. The chain carries TRBV12-5 and TRBJ2-7, with 8 nucleotides matching TRBD2. This CDR3 region has 13 residues. The germline V gene has CDR1 LGHNT and CDR2 FRNRAP. V trimming: 3 bases; J trimming: 6 bases; junction bases outside the gene matches: 4.

The CDR3 here is CASSYTGGVADTQYF. The DNA for the CDR3 is TGTGCCAGCAGTTACACAGGGGGGGTTGCAGATACGCAGTATTTT. V and J are TRBV6-5 and TRBJ2-3, with D perhaps TRBD1 (8 bases). V was pared by 2 bases and J by 4 bases, with 13 bases between. Germline assignment: CDR1 MNHEY and CDR2 SVGAGI. The length of the CDR3 is 15 residues.

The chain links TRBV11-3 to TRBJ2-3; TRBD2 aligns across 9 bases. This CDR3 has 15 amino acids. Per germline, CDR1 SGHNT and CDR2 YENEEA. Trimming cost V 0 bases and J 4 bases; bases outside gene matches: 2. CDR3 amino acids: CASSLEGLAADTQYF. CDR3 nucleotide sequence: TGTGCCAGCAGCTTAGAGGGACTAGCCGCAGATACGCAGTATTTT.

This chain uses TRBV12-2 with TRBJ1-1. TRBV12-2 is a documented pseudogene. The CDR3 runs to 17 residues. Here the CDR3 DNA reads TGTGCAAGTCGCTTAGAGTGGACTACCCAGCGGAACACTGAAGCTTTCTTT. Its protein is CASRLEWTTQRNTEAFF.

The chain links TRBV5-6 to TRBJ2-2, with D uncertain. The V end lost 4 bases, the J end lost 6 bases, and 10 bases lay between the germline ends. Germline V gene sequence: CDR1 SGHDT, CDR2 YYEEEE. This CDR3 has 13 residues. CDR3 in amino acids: CASSPGAAGELFF. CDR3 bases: TGTGCCAGCAGCCCTGGCGCGGCCGGGGAGCTGTTTTTT.